The entry that follows covers one T cell receptor (beta chain) sequence. The data are from a study of lymphopenia after photon versus proton radiotherapy. Produced via immunoSEQ multiplex PCR; TCRdb's table is partial and in-frame only. The sample holds approximately 29,000 clones; 84% are singletons and the top ten take about 15%. This CDR3 has 18 amino acids. With 1 base clipped from V and 7 bases from J, the junction kept 18 bases outside the gene matches. Germline V lookup: CDR1 SQVTM, CDR2 ANQGSEA. This sample comprised peripheral blood, obtained from a patient treated with proton-based radiotherapy. The sequence was obtained from a woman in her 70s with pancreatic cancer. This chain connects TRBV29-1 to TRBJ2-7, with TRBD2 matching 11 bases. CDR3 loop: CSVEGIPRPGLAVLEQYF. CDR3 sequence (DNA): TGCAGCGTTGAAGGTATACCACGTCCGGGACTAGCGGTTCTAGAGCAGTACTTC.